Reported below is one T cell receptor (beta chain). Its antigen is unknown. A second roughly 6 to 12 cycle PCR used barcoded and J-beta primers. The study obtained at least 3 million CDR3-containing paired-end reads from every sample. Using its own MiXCR run on the 5' RACE reads, TCRdb lists one record per CDR3 protein. Here the sample spans 1.8 million or so distinct CDR3 sequences, 30% to 40% being singletons. With 4 bases clipped from V and 9 bases from J, the junction kept 7 bases outside the gene matches. Germline CDR1 is SGHTA and CDR2 is FQGNSA. This CDR3 is built from 15 residues. This sample was taken from a study of blood T cells in healthy people across ages. Points from the study as a whole: Because donor CMV status was unknown, expanded clonotype changes were possibly confounded.

This receptor was identified in a human donor in good health. The chain recombines TRBV7-2 with TRBJ2-1; 12 bases map to TRBD2. Input material: blood. The CDR3: CASSSSSGRASEQFF. Here the CDR3 DNA reads TGTGCCAGCAGCTCTTCTAGCGGGAGGGCAAGTGAGCAGTTCTTC.